Presented here are 9 T cell receptor beta chains from one specimen sequenced in a study of cytomegalovirus exposure and HLA in healthy donors. PCR was performed using 60 Vbeta and 13 Jbeta primers. Measured with immunoSEQ multiplex PCR; TCRdb has only the in-frame clones, and not every one. The sample carries about 170,000 clones, under 85% recorded once. The sequenced material came from PBMCs. These receptor sequences come from a female donor in good health and CMV-seronegative.

The rearrangement uses TRBV6-6 and TRBJ2-5, with 8 bases aligning to TRBD1. The V gene end was trimmed by 6 bases and the J gene end by 5 bases; junction bases not matched to a gene: 8. Looked up from germline, CDR1 is MNHNY and CDR2 is SVGAGI (reference sequence). The CDR3 length is 14 residues. CDR3 DNA sequence: TGTGCCAGCAGACTCCAGGGGGCCAGGGAGACCCAGTACTTC. Encoded protein: CASRLQGARETQYF.

This clone has only a few counts. V and J are TRBV4-2 and TRBJ2-1, with TRBD2 identical over 8 bases. The CDR3 spans 16 residues. Unmatched junction bases numbered 7, after V lost 2 bases and J lost 4 bases. Germline V gene sequence: CDR1 LGHNA, CDR2 YNFKEQ. CDR3: CASSQLFGGGYNEQFF. The CDR3 nucleotides are TGTGCCAGCAGCCAACTCTTCGGGGGGGGGTACAATGAGCAGTTCTTC.

This clone has only a few counts. The chain carries TRBV28 and TRBJ1-5, with TRBD1 as a possible D gene (5 bases). The CDR3 has 19 amino acids. Trimming cost V 5 bases and J 0 bases, with 23 bases left between them. Germline V gene data show CDR1 as MDHEN and CDR2 as SYDVKM. CDR3 nucleotides: TGTGCCAGCAGTCGGACGACAGCCCCAGGGCTGTATAGCAATCAGCCCCAGCATTTT. It yields the protein CASSRTTAPGLYSNQPQHF. Using reference TRBV28 and TRBJ1-5 for the parts outside the CDR3, the full variable domain is DVKVTQSSRYLVKRTGEKVFLECVQDMDHENMFWYRQDPGLGLRLIYFSYDVKMKEKGDIPEGYSVSREKKERFSLILESASTNQTSMYLCASSRTTAPGLYSNQPQHFGDGTRLSIL.

V and J are TRBV7-8 and TRBJ2-5; 7 bases line up with TRBD2. The CDR3 runs to 15 residues. Germline V gene sequence: CDR1 SGHVS, CDR2 FQNEAQ. With 4 bases clipped from V and 4 bases from J, the junction kept 9 bases outside the gene matches. CDR3 sequence: CASSSRDYSRETQYF. In DNA, the CDR3 is TGTGCCAGCAGCTCCCGGGACTACTCCAGAGAGACCCAGTACTTC.

The rearrangement joins TRBV5-1 to TRBJ1-2, with 8 bases aligning to TRBD1. CDR3 length equals 14 residues. V dropped 0 bases and J dropped 8; count of bases not matched to a gene: 6. Germline loops: CDR1 SGHRS, CDR2 YFSETQ. CDR3 loop: CASSLGDRSGGYTF. CDR3 nucleotides: TGCGCCAGCAGCTTGGGGGACAGGTCTGGCGGCTACACCTTC.

Regarding this clone: The CDR3 end shows no conserved phenylalanine or tryptophan, and so a read error is likely. This CDR3 reads CASLGHTNQPQHL. The DNA of the CDR3 is TGCGCCAGCTTGGGACACACCAATCAGCCCCAGCATCTT. The V and J genes are TRBV23-1 and TRBJ1-5; the D gene is possibly TRBD1 (6 bases). TRBV23-1 is an open reading frame whose function is uncertain. The V and J ends lost 8 bases and 3 bases respectively, with 11 bases between them. The length of the CDR3 is 13 residues.

This chain connects TRBV5-4 to TRBJ2-7; TRBD1 matches 7 bases. The CDR3 has 14 amino acids. J was trimmed by 3 bases and V by 4 bases; bases with no gene match: 7. The germline V gene encodes CDR1 SGHNT and CDR2 YYREEE (reference sequence). DNA of the CDR3: TGTGCCAGCAGCCGGACAGGTGATTACTACGAGCAGTACTTC. This sequence encodes CASSRTGDYYEQYF.

The chain recombines TRBV18 with TRBJ2-4; 9 nucleotides agree with TRBD1. The CDR3 length is 16 residues. Germline CDR1 and CDR2: KGHSH and LQKENI. J gave up 7 bases and V 3 bases, and 10 bases lay outside the gene matches. CDR3 in DNA: TGTGCCAGCTCACCCGACCGACAGGGGGTCTGGAACATTCAGTACTTC. This translates into CASSPDRQGVWNIQYF.

V is TRBV28 and J is TRBJ2-3; D is ambiguous. The ends were cut back, 5 bases at V and 6 bases at J, with 12 bases in the middle. This CDR3 spans 13 amino acids. CDR1 MDHEN and CDR2 SYDVKM come from the germline V gene. The CDR3 region is CASSPKPGDTQYF. CDR3 coding DNA: TGTGCCAGCAGTCCCAAACCCGGGGATACGCAGTATTTT.